This paragraph covers one T cell receptor beta chain sequence. This specimen comes from a study of OX40 agonist ivuxolimab in advanced cancers. Turning to the study itself: Patients were given ivuxolimab, an antibody that agonizes OX40 (CD134).

Profiling relied on immunoSEQ multiplex PCR, and the TCRdb table lists in-frame clones only, not all of them. The table includes 90,000 to 120,000 clones, more than 85% detected once. V gave up 0 bases and J gave up 5 bases; unmatched junction bases: 6. CDR3 size: 15 residues. CDR1 is LGHNA, CDR2 YNFKEQ, per germline. This sequence joins TRBV4-2 and TRBJ1-2, with 7 nucleotides matching TRBD1. The input for sequencing was CD4+ or CD8+ T cells sorted from blood, taken in a trial of the OX40 agonist ivuxolimab. The receptor comes from an adult with an advanced solid tumor such as melanoma, head and neck, liver or kidney cancer. Written as DNA, the CDR3 is TGTGCCAGCAGCCAAGAGGGGCAGGGGGATTATGGCTACACCTTC. Translated: CASSQEGQGDYGYTF.